A selection of T cell receptor beta chains follows, all from one sample in a study of beta chain features in type 1 diabetes. TCRdb's copy holds only in-frame clones and misses some; the assay was immunoSEQ multiplex PCR. The sample has 140,000 to 150,000 clones, more than 9% seen once. What was sequenced was naive CD4+ T cells from blood. The source is a man between 18 and 29 years old in good health. CDR3s include the opening cysteine and the closing phenylalanine or tryptophan. The D gene is left open where the match is weak. Expanded clones get a size class; other rows say once, few or many, or leave the size out.

d_call: TRBD2
v_call: TRBV27
clone_size: few
j_call: TRBJ2-3
cdr3_nt: TGTGCCAGCAGTTCAGCGGGGGGCACAGATACGCAGTATTTT
cdr3_aa: CASSSAGGTDTQYF

d_call: TRBD1
v_call: TRBV6-4
clone_size: NA
j_call: TRBJ1-2
cdr3_nt: TGTGCCAGCAGTGAGCCTGGGACAGGGGGCGGCTACACCTTC
cdr3_aa: CASSEPGTGGGYTF

d_call: TRBD1
v_call: TRBV6-1
clone_size: NA
j_call: TRBJ1-2
cdr3_nt: TGTGCCAGCAGCCCGGACAGGGTGGACTATGGCTACACCTTC
cdr3_aa: CASSPDRVDYGYTF

d_call: NA
v_call: TRBV7-2
clone_size: NA
j_call: TRBJ1-5
cdr3_nt: TGTGCCAGCAGCTTAGCCCCAACAGGTAGCAATCAGCCCCAGCATTTT
cdr3_aa: CASSLAPTGSNQPQHF

d_call: TRBD1
v_call: TRBV7-8
clone_size: NA
j_call: TRBJ1-1
cdr3_nt: TGTGCCAGCAGCTCCCCGGCGGGACAGGGGGCTGGCACTGAAGCTTTCTTT
cdr3_aa: CASSSPAGQGAGTEAFF

d_call: NA
v_call: TRBV27
clone_size: few
j_call: TRBJ2-3
cdr3_nt: TGTGCCAGCAGTTCCCAGGTATCAGATACGCAGTATTTT
cdr3_aa: CASSSQVSDTQYF

d_call: TRBD1
v_call: TRBV7-7
clone_size: NA
j_call: TRBJ2-1
cdr3_nt: TGTGCCAGCAGCTTAGCGCAGGGGGCAGGCTACAATGAGCAGTTCTTC
cdr3_aa: CASSLAQGAGYNEQFF

d_call: NA
v_call: TRBV7-2
clone_size: NA
j_call: TRBJ1-1
cdr3_nt: TGTGCCAGCAGACCCGGCGGTCAGAACACTGAAGCTTTCTTT
cdr3_aa: CASRPGGQNTEAFF

d_call: NA
v_call: TRBV29-1
clone_size: NA
j_call: TRBJ2-3
cdr3_nt: TGCAGCGTTGGGGGGGGGAGGACAGACACAGATACGCAGTATTTT
cdr3_aa: CSVGGGRTDTDTQYF

d_call: NA
v_call: TRBV2
clone_size: NA
j_call: TRBJ1-4
cdr3_nt: TGTGCCAGCAGCCAGGGTGAAAAACTGTTTTTT
cdr3_aa: CASSQGEKLFF

d_call: NA
v_call: TRBV10-3
clone_size: many
j_call: TRBJ2-5
cdr3_nt: TGTGCCATCAGGGCGGGACTTTTGGAGACCCAGTACTTC
cdr3_aa: CAIRAGLLETQYF

d_call: NA
v_call: TRBV18
clone_size: few
j_call: TRBJ2-2
cdr3_nt: TGTGCCAGCTCACGTGCCGCGTCGAACACCGGGGAGCTGTTTTTT
cdr3_aa: CASSRAASNTGELFF

d_call: NA
v_call: TRBV6-1
clone_size: few
j_call: TRBJ2-3
cdr3_nt: TGTGCCAGTTCCCTTGGGGAGCGTGATACGCAGTATTTT
cdr3_aa: CASSLGERDTQYF

d_call: NA
v_call: TRBV4-2
clone_size: few
j_call: TRBJ2-1
cdr3_nt: TGTGCCAGCAGCCAAGTATTCGGGACACCTAATGAGCAGTTCTTC
cdr3_aa: CASSQVFGTPNEQFF

d_call: NA
v_call: TRBV5-1
clone_size: few
j_call: TRBJ2-5
cdr3_nt: TGCGCCAGCAGCTTGGTATCCGGCCAAGAGACCCAGTACTTC
cdr3_aa: CASSLVSGQETQYF

d_call: NA
v_call: TRBV2
clone_size: NA
j_call: TRBJ1-2
cdr3_nt: TGTGCCAGCAGTGAAGACAGATCTAAGGGCTACACCTTC
cdr3_aa: CASSEDRSKGYTF

d_call: TRBD2
v_call: TRBV5-1
clone_size: NA
j_call: TRBJ2-5
cdr3_nt: TGCGCCAGCAGCTTGATTTTTAGCGGGGGGTTTGAGACCCAGTACTTC
cdr3_aa: CASSLIFSGGFETQYF

d_call: TRBD1
v_call: TRBV14
clone_size: few
j_call: TRBJ1-2
cdr3_nt: TGTGCCAGCAGCCAAGCGGCAGGGGGTAACACCTTC
cdr3_aa: CASSQAAGGNTF

d_call: TRBD2
v_call: TRBV6-1
clone_size: NA
j_call: TRBJ2-3
cdr3_nt: TGTGCCGCCTCACTAGCGGGGATTACAGATACGCAGTATTTT
cdr3_aa: CAASLAGITDTQYF

d_call: TRBD1
v_call: TRBV7-3
clone_size: few
j_call: TRBJ2-7
cdr3_nt: TGTGCCAGCAGCATAGACAGGGCTTTGTCCTACGAGCAGTACTTC
cdr3_aa: CASSIDRALSYEQYF

d_call: TRBD1
v_call: TRBV10-3
clone_size: few
j_call: TRBJ2-7
cdr3_nt: TGTGCCATCACCGACCGGGACAGGGCCTACGAGCAGTACTTC
cdr3_aa: CAITDRDRAYEQYF

d_call: NA
v_call: TRBV5-1
clone_size: few
j_call: TRBJ1-1
cdr3_nt: TGCGCCAGCAGCTTGGACAGGGCGAACACTGAAGCTTTCTTT
cdr3_aa: CASSLDRANTEAFF

d_call: TRBD2
v_call: TRBV4-2
clone_size: NA
j_call: TRBJ2-3
cdr3_nt: TGTGCCAGCAGCCAACAGTCTAGCGGGGGGGCTAGCACAGATACGCAGTATTTT
cdr3_aa: CASSQQSSGGASTDTQYF

d_call: NA
v_call: TRBV30
clone_size: many
j_call: TRBJ1-2
cdr3_nt: TGTGCCTGGAGCGCGGGGTATGGCTACACCTTC
cdr3_aa: CAWSAGYGYTF

d_call: TRBD1
v_call: TRBV6-1
clone_size: NA
j_call: TRBJ1-2
cdr3_nt: TGTGCCGGTACCTCTACAGGGGGCTCTAACTATGGCTACACCTTC
cdr3_aa: CAGTSTGGSNYGYTF

d_call: NA
v_call: TRBV30
clone_size: NA
j_call: TRBJ1-5
cdr3_nt: TGTGCCTGGAGTGTACACAGCCACAGTGGGCCCCAGCATTTT
cdr3_aa: CAWSVHSHSGPQHF

d_call: TRBD1
v_call: TRBV6-5
clone_size: NA
j_call: TRBJ1-5
cdr3_nt: TGTGCCAGCAGTTACGCAGGGACAGGGTCGAATCAGCCCCAGCATTTT
cdr3_aa: CASSYAGTGSNQPQHF

d_call: TRBD1
v_call: TRBV28
clone_size: many
j_call: TRBJ1-4
cdr3_nt: TGTGCCAGCAGTCTCGGACAGGGCTGGGAAAAACTGTTTTTT
cdr3_aa: CASSLGQGWEKLFF